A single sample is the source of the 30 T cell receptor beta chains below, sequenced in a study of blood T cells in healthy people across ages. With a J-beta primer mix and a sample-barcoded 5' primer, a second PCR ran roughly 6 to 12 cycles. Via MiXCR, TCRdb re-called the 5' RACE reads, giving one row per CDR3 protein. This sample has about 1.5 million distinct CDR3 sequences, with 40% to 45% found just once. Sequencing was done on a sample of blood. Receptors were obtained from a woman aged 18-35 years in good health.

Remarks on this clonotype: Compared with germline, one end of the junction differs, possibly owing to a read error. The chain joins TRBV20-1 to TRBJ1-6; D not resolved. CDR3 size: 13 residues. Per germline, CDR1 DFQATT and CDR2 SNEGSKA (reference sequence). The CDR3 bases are TGCAGTGCTGCCGGGCCGATCGACTCGCCCCCCCACTTT. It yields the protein CSAAGPIDSPPHF.

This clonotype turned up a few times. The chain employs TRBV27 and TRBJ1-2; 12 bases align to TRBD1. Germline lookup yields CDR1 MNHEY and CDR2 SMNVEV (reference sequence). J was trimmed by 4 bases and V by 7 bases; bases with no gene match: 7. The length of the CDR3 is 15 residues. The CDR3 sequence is CASMGTGGRSYGYTF. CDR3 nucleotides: TGTGCCAGCATGGGGACAGGGGGCAGGAGCTATGGCTACACCTTC.

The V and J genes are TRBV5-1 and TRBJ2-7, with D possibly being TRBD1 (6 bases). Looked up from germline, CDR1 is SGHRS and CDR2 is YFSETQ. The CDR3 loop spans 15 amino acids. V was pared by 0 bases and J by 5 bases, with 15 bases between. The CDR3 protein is CASSLETGRTDEQYF. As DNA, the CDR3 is TGCGCCAGCAGCTTGGAAACAGGGAGAACCGACGAGCAGTACTTC.

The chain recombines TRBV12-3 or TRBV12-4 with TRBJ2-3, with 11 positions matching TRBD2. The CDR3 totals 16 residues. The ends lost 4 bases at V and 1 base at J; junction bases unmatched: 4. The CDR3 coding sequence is TGTGCCAGCAGTTACTTAGCGGGGGGGGGCACAGATACGCAGTATTTT. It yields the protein CASSYLAGGGTDTQYF.

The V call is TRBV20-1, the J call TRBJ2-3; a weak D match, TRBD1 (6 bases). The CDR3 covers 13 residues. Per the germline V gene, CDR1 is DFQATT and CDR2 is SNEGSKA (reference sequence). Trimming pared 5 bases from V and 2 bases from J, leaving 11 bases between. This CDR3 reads CSAHGQITDTQYF. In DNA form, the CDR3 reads TGCAGTGCTCATGGACAGATCACAGATACGCAGTATTTT.

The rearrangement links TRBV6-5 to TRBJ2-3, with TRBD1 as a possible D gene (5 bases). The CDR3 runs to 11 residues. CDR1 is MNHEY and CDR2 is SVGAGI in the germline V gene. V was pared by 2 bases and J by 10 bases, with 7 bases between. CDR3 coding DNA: TGTGCCAGCAGTTACGTAGGGGCGCAGTATTTT. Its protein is CASSYVGAQYF.

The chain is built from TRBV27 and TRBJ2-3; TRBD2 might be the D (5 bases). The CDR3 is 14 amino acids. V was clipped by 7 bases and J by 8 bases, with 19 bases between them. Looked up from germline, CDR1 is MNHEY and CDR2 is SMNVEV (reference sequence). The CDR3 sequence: CASTTLADGRTQYF. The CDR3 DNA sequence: TGTGCCAGCACCACGCTAGCCGACGGACGTACGCAGTATTTT.

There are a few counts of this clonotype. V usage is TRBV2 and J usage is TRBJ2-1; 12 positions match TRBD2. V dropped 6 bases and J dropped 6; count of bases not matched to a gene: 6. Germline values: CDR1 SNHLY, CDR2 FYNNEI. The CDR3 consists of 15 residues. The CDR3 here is CASSGTSGPRNEQFF. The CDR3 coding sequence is TGTGCCAGCAGCGGGACTAGCGGGCCTCGCAATGAGCAGTTCTTC.

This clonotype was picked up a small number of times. The CDR3 loop is CASSLVISRTDTQYF. Here the CDR3 DNA reads TGTGCCAGCAGCTTGGTGATTAGCCGCACAGATACGCAGTATTTT. The V and J genes are TRBV5-6 and TRBJ2-3; D gene ambiguous. This CDR3 has 15 amino acids. Trimming cost V 0 bases and J 1 base, with 9 bases left between them. Per germline, CDR1 SGHDT and CDR2 YYEEEE.

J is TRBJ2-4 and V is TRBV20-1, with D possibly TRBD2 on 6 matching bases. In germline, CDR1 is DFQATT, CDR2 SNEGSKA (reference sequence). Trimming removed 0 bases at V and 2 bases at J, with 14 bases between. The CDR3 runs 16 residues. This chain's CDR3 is CSAREGGWVPKNIQYF. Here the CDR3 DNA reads TGCAGTGCTAGAGAGGGAGGTTGGGTACCCAAAAACATTCAGTACTTC.

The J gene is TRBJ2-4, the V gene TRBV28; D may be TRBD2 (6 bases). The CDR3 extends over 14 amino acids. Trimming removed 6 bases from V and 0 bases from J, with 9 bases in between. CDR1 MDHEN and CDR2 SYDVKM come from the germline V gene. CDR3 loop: CASSGGVAKNIQYF. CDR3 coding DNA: TGTGCCAGCAGCGGAGGGGTAGCCAAAAACATTCAGTACTTC.

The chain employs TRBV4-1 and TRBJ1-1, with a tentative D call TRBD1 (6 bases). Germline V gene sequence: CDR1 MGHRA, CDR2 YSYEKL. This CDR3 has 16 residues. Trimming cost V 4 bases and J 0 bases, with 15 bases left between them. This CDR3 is CASSRGVGALNTEAFF. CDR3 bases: TGCGCCAGCAGCCGAGGTGTGGGGGCCCTGAACACTGAAGCTTTCTTT.

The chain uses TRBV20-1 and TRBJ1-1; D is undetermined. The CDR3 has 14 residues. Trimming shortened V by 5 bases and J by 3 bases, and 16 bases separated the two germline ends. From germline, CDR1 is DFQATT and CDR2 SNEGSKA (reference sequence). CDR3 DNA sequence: TGCAGTGCTCCGCTAAGGGCTATAGACACTGAAGCTTTCTTT. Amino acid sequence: CSAPLRAIDTEAFF.

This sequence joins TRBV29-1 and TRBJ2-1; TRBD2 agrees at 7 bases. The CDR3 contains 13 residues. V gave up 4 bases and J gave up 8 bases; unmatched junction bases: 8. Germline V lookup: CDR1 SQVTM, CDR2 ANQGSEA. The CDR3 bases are TGCAGCGTTGTCGGGAGGTATGTTGATGAGCAGTTCTTC. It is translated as CSVVGRYVDEQFF.

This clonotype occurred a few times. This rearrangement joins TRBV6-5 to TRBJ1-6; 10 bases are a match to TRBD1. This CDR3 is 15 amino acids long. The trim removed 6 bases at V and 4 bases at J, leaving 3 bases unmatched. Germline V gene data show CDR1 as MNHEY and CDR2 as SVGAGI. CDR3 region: CASRGTGVYNSPLHF. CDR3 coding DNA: TGTGCCAGCAGGGGGACAGGGGTTTATAATTCACCCCTCCACTTT.

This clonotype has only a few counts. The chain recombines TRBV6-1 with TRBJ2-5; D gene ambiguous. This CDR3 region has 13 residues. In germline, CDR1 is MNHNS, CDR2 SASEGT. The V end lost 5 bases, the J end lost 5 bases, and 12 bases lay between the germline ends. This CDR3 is CASSPHQMETQYF. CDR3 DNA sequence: TGTGCCAGCAGTCCCCACCAGATGGAGACCCAGTACTTC.

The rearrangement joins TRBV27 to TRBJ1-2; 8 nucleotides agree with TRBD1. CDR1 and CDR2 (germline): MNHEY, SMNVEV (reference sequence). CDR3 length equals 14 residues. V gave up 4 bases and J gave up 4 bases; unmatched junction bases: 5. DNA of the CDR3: TGTGCCAGCAGTTGGGACAGGACAGGCTATGGCTACACCTTC. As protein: CASSWDRTGYGYTF.

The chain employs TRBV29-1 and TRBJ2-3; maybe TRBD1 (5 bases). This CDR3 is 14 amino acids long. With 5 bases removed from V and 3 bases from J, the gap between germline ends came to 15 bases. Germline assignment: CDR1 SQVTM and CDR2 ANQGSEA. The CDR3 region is CSVTLLTATDTQYF. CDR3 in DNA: TGCAGCGTTACACTGCTGACAGCGACAGATACGCAGTATTTT.

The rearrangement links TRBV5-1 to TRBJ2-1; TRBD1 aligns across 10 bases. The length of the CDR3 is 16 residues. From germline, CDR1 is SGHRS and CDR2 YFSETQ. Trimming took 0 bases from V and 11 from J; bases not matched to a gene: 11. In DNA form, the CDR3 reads TGCGCCAGCAGCTTGGCCATGACAGGGGGCGGTGGAAAGCAGTTCTTC. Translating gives CASSLAMTGGGGKQFF.

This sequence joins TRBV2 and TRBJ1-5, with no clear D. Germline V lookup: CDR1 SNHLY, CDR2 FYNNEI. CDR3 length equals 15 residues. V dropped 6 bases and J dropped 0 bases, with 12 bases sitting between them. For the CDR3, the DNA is TGTGCCAGCAGACGCTACAGTAATAGCAATCAGCCCCAGCATTTT. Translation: CASRRYSNSNQPQHF.

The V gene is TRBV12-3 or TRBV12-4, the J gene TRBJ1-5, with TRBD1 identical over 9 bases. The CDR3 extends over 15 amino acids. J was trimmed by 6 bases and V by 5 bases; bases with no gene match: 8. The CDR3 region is CASSIGTGKLQPQHF. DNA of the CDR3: TGTGCCAGCAGTATTGGGACAGGGAAGCTTCAGCCCCAGCATTTT.

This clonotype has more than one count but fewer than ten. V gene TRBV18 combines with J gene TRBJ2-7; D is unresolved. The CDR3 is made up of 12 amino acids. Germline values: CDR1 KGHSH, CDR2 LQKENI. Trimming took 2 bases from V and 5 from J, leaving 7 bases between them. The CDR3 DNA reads TGTGCCAGCTCACCAGCGTCCGACGAGCAGTACTTC. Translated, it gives CASSPASDEQYF.

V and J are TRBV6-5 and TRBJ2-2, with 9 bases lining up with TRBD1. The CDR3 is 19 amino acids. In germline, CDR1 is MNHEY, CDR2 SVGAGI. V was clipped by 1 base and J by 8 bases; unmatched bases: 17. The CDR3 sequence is CASSYLPGQGLIKAGELFF. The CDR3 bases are TGTGCCAGCAGTTACTTACCGGGACAGGGCTTAATTAAAGCTGGGGAGCTGTTTTTT.

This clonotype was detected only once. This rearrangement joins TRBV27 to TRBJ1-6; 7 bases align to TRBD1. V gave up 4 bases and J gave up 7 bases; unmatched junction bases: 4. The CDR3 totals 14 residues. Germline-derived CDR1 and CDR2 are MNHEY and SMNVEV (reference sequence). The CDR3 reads CASSYGTENSPLHF. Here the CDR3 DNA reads TGTGCCAGCAGTTACGGGACAGAGAATTCACCCCTCCACTTT.

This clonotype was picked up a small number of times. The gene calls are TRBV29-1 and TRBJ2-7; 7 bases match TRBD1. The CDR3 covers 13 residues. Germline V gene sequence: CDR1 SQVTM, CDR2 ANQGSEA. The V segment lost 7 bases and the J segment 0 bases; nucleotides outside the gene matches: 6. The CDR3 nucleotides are TGCAGCGCTCAGACAGGGAACTCCTACGAGCAGTACTTC. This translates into CSAQTGNSYEQYF.

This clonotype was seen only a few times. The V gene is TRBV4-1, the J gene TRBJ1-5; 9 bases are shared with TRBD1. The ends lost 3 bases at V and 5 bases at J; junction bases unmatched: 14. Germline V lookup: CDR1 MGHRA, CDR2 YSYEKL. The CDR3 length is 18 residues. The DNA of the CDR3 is TGCGCCAGCAGCCACCTTCTCCCGGGACAGGGTAGTTATCAGCCCCAGCATTTT. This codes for CASSHLLPGQGSYQPQHF.

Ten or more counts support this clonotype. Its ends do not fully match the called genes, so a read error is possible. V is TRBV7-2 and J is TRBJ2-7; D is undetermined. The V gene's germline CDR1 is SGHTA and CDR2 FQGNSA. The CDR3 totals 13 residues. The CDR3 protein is CASSLALAYEQYF. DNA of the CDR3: TGTGCCAGCAGTTTAGCTCTAGCCTACGAGCAGTACTTC.

In DNA, the CDR3 is TGTGCCAGCAGCGCCCGGGCAGGGCCGTACGTGGGAACTGAAGCTTTCTTT. As protein: CASSARAGPYVGTEAFF. The chain joins TRBV7-9 to TRBJ1-1, with a possible D match to TRBD1 (5 bases). CDR1 is SEHNR, CDR2 FQNEAQ, per germline (reference sequence). V lost 5 bases, J lost 5 bases, and 24 bases lay in between. This CDR3 spans 17 amino acids.

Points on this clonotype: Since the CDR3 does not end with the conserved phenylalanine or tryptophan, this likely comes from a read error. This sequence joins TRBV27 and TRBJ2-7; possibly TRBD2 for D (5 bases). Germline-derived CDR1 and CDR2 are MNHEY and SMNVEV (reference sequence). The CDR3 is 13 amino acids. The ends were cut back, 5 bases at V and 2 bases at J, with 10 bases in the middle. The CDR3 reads CASSVTSTYEQYL. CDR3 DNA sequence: TGTGCCAGCAGTGTAACTAGTACCTACGAGCAGTACCTC.

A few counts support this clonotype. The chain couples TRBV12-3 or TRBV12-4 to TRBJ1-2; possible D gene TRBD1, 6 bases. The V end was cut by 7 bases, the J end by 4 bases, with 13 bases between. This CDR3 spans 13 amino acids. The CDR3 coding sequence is TGTGCCAGCAACCCAACAGGGCGCTATGGCTACACCTTC. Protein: CASNPTGRYGYTF.